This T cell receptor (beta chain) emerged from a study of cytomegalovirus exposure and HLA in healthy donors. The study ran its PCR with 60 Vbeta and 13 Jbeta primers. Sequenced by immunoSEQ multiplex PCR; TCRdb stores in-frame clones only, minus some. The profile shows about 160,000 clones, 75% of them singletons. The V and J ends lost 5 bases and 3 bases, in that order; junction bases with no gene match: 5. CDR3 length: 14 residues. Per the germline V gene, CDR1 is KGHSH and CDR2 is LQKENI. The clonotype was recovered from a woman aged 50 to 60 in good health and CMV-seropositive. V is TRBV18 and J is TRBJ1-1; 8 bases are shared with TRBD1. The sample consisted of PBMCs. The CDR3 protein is CASSSTGGDTEAFF. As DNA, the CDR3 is TGTGCCAGCTCATCTACAGGGGGAGACACTGAAGCTTTCTTT.